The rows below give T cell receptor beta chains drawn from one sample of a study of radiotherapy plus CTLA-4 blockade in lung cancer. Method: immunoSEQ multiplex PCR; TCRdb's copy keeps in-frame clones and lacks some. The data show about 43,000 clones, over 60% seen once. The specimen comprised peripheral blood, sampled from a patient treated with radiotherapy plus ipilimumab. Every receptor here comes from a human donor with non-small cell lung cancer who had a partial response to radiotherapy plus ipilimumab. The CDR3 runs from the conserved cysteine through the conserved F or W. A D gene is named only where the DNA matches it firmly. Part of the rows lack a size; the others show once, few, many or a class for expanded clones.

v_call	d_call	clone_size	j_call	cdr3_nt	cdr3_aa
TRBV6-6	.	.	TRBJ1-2	TGTGCCAGCAGTTACTCAGGAGATGGCTACACCTTC	CASSYSGDGYTF
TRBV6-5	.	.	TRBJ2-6	TGTGCCAGCAGTTTACGCGGTATTGGGGCCAACGTCCTGACTTTC	CASSLRGIGANVLTF
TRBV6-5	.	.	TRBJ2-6	TGTGCCAGCAGTTACTCAGGGGGGGGTGGGGCCAACGTCCTGACTTTC	CASSYSGGGGANVLTF
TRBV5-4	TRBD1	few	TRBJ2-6	TGTGCCAGCAGCTCGCCGGGACAGGGTGCCGGGGCCAACGTCCTGACTTTC	CASSSPGQGAGANVLTF
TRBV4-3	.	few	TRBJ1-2	TGCGCCAGCAGCCAAGGGCGGACTTCTAACTATGGCTACACCTTC	CASSQGRTSNYGYTF
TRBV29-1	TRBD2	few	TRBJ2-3	TGCAGCTCAAGAAAGGTAGCGGGGGCCCCAATAAGCACAGATACGCAGTATTTT	CSSRKVAGAPISTDTQYF
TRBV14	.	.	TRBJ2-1	TGTGCCAGCAGCCCCCGTCCCAGGGGTGAGCAGTTCTTC	CASSPRPRGEQFF
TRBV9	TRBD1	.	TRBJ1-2	TGTGCCAGCAGCGCAGGGGCAGGGGGCACGTATGGCTACACCTTC	CASSAGAGGTYGYTF
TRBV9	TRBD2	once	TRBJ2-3	TGTGCCAGCAGCAACCCCCTAGCGGAAAGCACAGATACGCAGTATTTT	CASSNPLAESTDTQYF
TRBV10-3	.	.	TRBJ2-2	TGTGCCATCAGGACAGACCCCACCGGGGAGCTGTTTTTT	CAIRTDPTGELFF
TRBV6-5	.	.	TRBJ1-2	TGTGCCAGCAGTTACCGGGATGGCTACACCTTC	CASSYRDGYTF
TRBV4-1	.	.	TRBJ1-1	TGCGCCAGCAGCCATAAACTTCAGGGTGGCACTGAAGCTTTCTTT	CASSHKLQGGTEAFF
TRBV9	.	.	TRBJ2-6	TGTGCCAGCAGCTTTAACCGGGACAATGGGGCCAACGTCCTGACTTTC	CASSFNRDNGANVLTF
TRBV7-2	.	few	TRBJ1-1	TGTGCCACCAAGTTAACCGGGACAACTAACACTGAAGCTTTCTTT	CATKLTGTTNTEAFF
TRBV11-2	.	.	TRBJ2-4	TGTGCCAGCAGCTTAGCCAGGGGTTATGACATTCAGTACTTC	CASSLARGYDIQYF
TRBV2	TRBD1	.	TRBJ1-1	TGTGCCAGCAGGCCGGGACAGGGGTCAGAAGCTTTCTTT	CASRPGQGSEAFF
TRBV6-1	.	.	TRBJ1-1	TGTGCCAGCAGTTGGGCTCCTGGGAACACTGAAGCTTTCTTT	CASSWAPGNTEAFF
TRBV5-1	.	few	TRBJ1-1	TGCGCCAGCAGCTCCCTACAGGGTGACACTGAAGCTTTCTTT	CASSSLQGDTEAFF
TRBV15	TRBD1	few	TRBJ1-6	TGTGCCACCAGCGCCTGGACAGGGGGAGGGTCACCCCTCCACTTT	CATSAWTGGGSPLHF
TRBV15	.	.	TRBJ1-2	TGTGCCGCACGAAGGCTGTCGGAGGGAGCAAACTATGGCTACACCTTC	CAARRLSEGANYGYTF
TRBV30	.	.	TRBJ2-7	TGTGCCTGGAGTGTACGCATGGGGCAGGGCTACGAGCAGTACTTC	CAWSVRMGQGYEQYF
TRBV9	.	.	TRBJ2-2	TGTGCCAGCAGCCCTCCGGGGTTCTCCGGGGAGCTGTTTTTT	CASSPPGFSGELFF
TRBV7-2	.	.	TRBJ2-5	TGTGCCAGCAGCTTTGGGGGGGCCTTGGAGACCCAGTACTTC	CASSFGGALETQYF
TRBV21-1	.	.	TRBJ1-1	TGTGCCAGCAGCAAAAATCGGGTTGGCAACACTGAAGCTTTCTTT	CASSKNRVGNTEAFF
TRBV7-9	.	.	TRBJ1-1	TGTGCCAGCAGCTTACCGAGTACAGCCACTGAAGCTTTCTTT	CASSLPSTATEAFF
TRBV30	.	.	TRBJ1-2	TGTGCCTGGAGTATCGGGACAAGGGCAGTCTACACCTTC	CAWSIGTRAVYTF
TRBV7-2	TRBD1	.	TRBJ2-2	TGTGCCAGCAGCTTAGAGGACAGGGTTTTAGGGGAGCTGTTTTTT	CASSLEDRVLGELFF
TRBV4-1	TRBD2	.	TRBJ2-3	TGCGCCAGCAGCCAAGATCCGGGACTAGCGGGGACAGATACGCAGTATTTT	CASSQDPGLAGTDTQYF
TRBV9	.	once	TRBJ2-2	TGTGCCAGCAGCGCGGGACAACGCACCGGGGAGCTGTTTTTT	CASSAGQRTGELFF
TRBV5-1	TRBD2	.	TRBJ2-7	TGCGCCAGCAGCTTTGGAGCGGGAGGGCCGGGGGAGCAGTACTTC	CASSFGAGGPGEQYF
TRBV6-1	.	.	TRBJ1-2	TGTGCCAGCAGTGTTCGGGGGGGCTACTATGGCTACACCTTC	CASSVRGGYYGYTF
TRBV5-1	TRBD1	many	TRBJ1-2	TGCGCCAGCAGCTTAAGAGGACAGGGTCATGGCTACACCTTC	CASSLRGQGHGYTF
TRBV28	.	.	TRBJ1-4	TGTGCCAGCAACTTGGTGGGGGGGGTGGACTCAACTAATGAAAAACTGTTTTTT	CASNLVGGVDSTNEKLFF
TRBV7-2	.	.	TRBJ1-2	TGTGCCAGCAGCTTAGGGCAGGTATATGGCTACACCTTC	CASSLGQVYGYTF
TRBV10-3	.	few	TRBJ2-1	TGTGCCATCAGTGGAGACTATGAGCAGTTCTTC	CAISGDYEQFF
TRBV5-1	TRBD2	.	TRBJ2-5	TGCGCCAGCAGCTTAGACGGAGGGACTAAGACCCAGTACTTC	CASSLDGGTKTQYF
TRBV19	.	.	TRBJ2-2	TGTGCCAGTAGTGACTACAGGGCCCAGCATTTGTTTTTT	CASSDYRAQHLFF
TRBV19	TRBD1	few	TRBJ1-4	TGTGCCAGTAAAATGTTTGGACAGGGTGATGAAAAACTGTTTTTT	CASKMFGQGDEKLFF
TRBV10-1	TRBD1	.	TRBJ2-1	TGCGCCAGCAGTGACGTCTGGACAGGTGAGCAGTTCTTC	CASSDVWTGEQFF
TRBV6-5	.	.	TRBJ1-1	TGTGCCAGCAGTTATGGCGCGGGGACTGGCACTGAAGCTTTCTTT	CASSYGAGTGTEAFF
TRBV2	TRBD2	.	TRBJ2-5	TGTGCCATCGGGGGGAGGCAGCAAGAGACCCAGTACTTC	CAIGGRQQETQYF
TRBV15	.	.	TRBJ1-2	TGTGCCACCAGCAGAGAACGGGAAGACTGTGGCTACACCTTC	CATSREREDCGYTF
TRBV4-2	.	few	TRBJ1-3	TGTGCCAGCAGCCAAGATCCGGGGACTGGAAACACCATATATTTT	CASSQDPGTGNTIYF
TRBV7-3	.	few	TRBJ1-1	TGTGCCAGCAGCTCCGACAGGATGAACACTGAAGCTTTCTTT	CASSSDRMNTEAFF
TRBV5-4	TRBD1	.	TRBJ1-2	TGTGCCAGCAGCTTGGTACCTCACAGGGGATTCTATGGCTACACCTTC	CASSLVPHRGFYGYTF
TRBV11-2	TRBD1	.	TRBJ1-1	TGTGCCAGCAGCTTATGGACAGGGGGGATGGTCACTGAAGCTTTCTTT	CASSLWTGGMVTEAFF
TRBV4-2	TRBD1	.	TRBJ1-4	TGTGCCAGCAGCCAGGGGCAGGGGGCGGCTAATGAAAAACTGTTTTTT	CASSQGQGAANEKLFF
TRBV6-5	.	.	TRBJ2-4	TGTGCCAGCAGTTACCGACACCAAGCCAAAAACATTCAGTACTTC	CASSYRHQAKNIQYF
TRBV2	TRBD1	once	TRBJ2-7	TGTGCCAGCAGTGAAGGTAGAGGGACAGGGGTTGAGCAGTACTTC	CASSEGRGTGVEQYF
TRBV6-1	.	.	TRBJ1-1	TGTGCCAGCAGTGACAACTTCGGGACTCTTACGCCTGAAGCTTTCTTT	CASSDNFGTLTPEAFF
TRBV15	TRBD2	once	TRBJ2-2	TGTGCCACCAGCAGAGGACTAGCGGGAGGCCGGAACACCGGGGAGCTGTTTTTT	CATSRGLAGGRNTGELFF
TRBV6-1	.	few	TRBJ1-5	TGTGCCAGCAGGCCGACAGGCAATCAGCCCCAGCATTTT	CASRPTGNQPQHF
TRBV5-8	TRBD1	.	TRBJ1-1	TGTGCCAGCAGCTGGGACAGGGGGTCTGCTATCACTGAAGCTTTCTTT	CASSWDRGSAITEAFF
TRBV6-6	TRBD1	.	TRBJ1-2	TGTGCCAGCAGCGCGACAGGGAACTATGGCTACACCTTC	CASSATGNYGYTF
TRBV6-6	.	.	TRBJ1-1	TGTGCCAGCACGGGGGTCATGGGCACTGAAGCTTTCTTT	CASTGVMGTEAFF
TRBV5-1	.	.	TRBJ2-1	TGCGCCAGCAGTCGGACTAAGTCAGCGGATGAGCAGTTCTTC	CASSRTKSADEQFF
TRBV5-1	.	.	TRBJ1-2	TGCGCCAGCAGCTTGGATTCAGAAAGCTATGGCTACACCTTC	CASSLDSESYGYTF